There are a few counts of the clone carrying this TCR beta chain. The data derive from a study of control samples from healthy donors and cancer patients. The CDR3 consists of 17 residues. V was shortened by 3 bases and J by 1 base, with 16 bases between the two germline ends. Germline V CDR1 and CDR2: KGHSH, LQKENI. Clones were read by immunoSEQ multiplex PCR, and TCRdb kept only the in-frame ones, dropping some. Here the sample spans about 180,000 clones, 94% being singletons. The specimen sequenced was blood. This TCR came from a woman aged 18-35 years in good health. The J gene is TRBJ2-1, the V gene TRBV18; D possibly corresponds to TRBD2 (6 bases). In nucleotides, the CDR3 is TGTGCCAGCTCACCCTACCGGACTGGAGGGTCCTACAATGAGCAGTTCTTC. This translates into CASSPYRTGGSYNEQFF.